This T cell receptor (beta chain) was found in a study of blood T cell repertoires in COVID-19. The data were produced by immunoSEQ multiplex PCR, yet TCRdb's version contains in-frame clones alone and is incomplete. The sample contains hundreds of thousands of clones, 90% of which appear only once. J was trimmed by 6 bases and V by 3 bases; bases with no gene match: 3. Germline assignment: CDR1 KGHSH and CDR2 LQKENI. The CDR3 extends over 15 amino acids. The chain combines TRBV18 with TRBJ2-1, with 12 bases that match TRBD2. The sample was PBMCs or T cells enriched from blood (not recorded which). The source of this sequence is a man in his 60s who had recovered from COVID-19. The CDR3 is CASSPTGLAGNEQFF. As DNA, the CDR3 is TGTGCCAGCTCACCGACGGGACTAGCGGGCAATGAGCAGTTCTTC.